The source of this T cell receptor beta chain is a study of blood T cell repertoires in COVID-19. Overall study: From T cells, B-cell-depleted T cells, or PBMCs came the material, which was cDNA or gDNA.

The CDR3 spans 14 residues. Losses at the gene ends were 7 bases for V and 2 bases for J; bases not matched to a gene: 7. CDR1 is MGHDK, CDR2 SYGVNS, per germline. This clone was recorded once. Using immunoSEQ multiplex PCR, the repertoire was profiled, and TCRdb retains in-frame clones only, with some absent. The profile shows under 300,000 clones, about 82% of them singletons. Sequencing input: peripheral blood. This receptor was obtained from an elderly man with acute or convalescent COVID-19. The V gene is TRBV25-1, the J gene TRBJ1-1; 7 nucleotides line up with TRBD1. CDR3 amino acids: CASTGTGVNTEAFF. For the CDR3, the DNA is TGTGCCAGCACGGGCACAGGGGTAAACACTGAAGCTTTCTTT. Using reference TRBV25-1 and TRBJ1-1 for the parts outside the CDR3, the full variable domain is EADIYQTPRYLVIGTGKKITLECSQTMGHDKMYWYQQDPGMELHLIHYSYGVNSTEKGDLSSESTVSRIRTEHFPLTLESARPSHTSQYLCASTGTGVNTEAFFGQGTRLTVV.